The 13 T cell receptor beta chains reported below all come from one sample, sequenced in a study of blood T cell repertoires in COVID-19. The table came from immunoSEQ multiplex PCR; TCRdb's copy has only in-frame clones and leaves some out. The data show under 250,000 clones, 88% seen once. Sequences were obtained from peripheral blood. The source of these receptors is a man aged 35 to 55 with acute or convalescent COVID-19.

This chain links TRBV28 with TRBJ2-7, with 9 bases lining up with TRBD1. The CDR3 sequence is 15 residues long. Unmatched junction bases numbered 11, after V lost 5 bases and J lost 6 bases. Per the germline V gene, CDR1 is MDHEN and CDR2 is SYDVKM. The CDR3 bases are TGTGCCAGCAGTCAGACCGGGACAGGGTATGGCGAGCAGTACTTC. This encodes CASSQTGTGYGEQYF.

J is TRBJ2-3 and V is TRBV2; 13 bases fit TRBD2. This CDR3 comprises 17 residues. V lost 10 bases to trimming and J lost 1 base; unmatched junction nucleotides: 11. Germline values: CDR1 SNHLY, CDR2 FYNNEI. CDR3 amino acids: CATGGTSGVGGTDTQYF. CDR3 in DNA: TGTGCCACAGGAGGGACTAGCGGGGTTGGTGGCACAGATACGCAGTATTTT.

The V and J genes are TRBV15 and TRBJ2-4; D is perhaps TRBD2 (7 bases). CDR3 length: 16 residues. In germline, CDR1 is LNHNV, CDR2 YYDKDF (reference sequence). Trimming shortened V by 4 bases and J by 8 bases, and 21 bases separated the two germline ends. The CDR3 DNA reads as TGTGCCACCAGCATCAGGGGACGGGGGGAGAGTGACATTCAGTACTTC. This encodes CATSIRGRGESDIQYF. The variable domain in full, with the rest retrieved from reference TRBV15 and TRBJ2-4, is DAMVIQNPRYQVTQFGKPVTLSCSQTLNHNVMYWYQQKSSQAPKLLFHYYDKDFNNEADTPDNFQSRRPNTSFCFLDIRSPGLGDTAMYLCATSIRGRGESDIQYFGAGTRLSVL.

The chain couples TRBV11-2 to TRBJ2-2, with 7 nucleotides matching TRBD2. With V trimmed by 6 bases and J by 3 bases, 7 bases remained unmatched. Germline V lookup: CDR1 SGHAT, CDR2 FQNNGV. The CDR3 runs 15 residues. The CDR3 coding sequence is TGTGCCAGCAGTAACAGCGGGGACTACACCGGGGAGCTGTTTTTT. Amino acids: CASSNSGDYTGELFF.

The chain uses TRBV3-1 (or the pseudogene TRBV3-2) and TRBJ1-5, with a tentative D call TRBD1 (5 bases). Germline values: CDR1 LGHDT, CDR2 YNNKEL (reference sequence). The ends were cut back, 1 base at V and 5 bases at J, with 9 bases in the middle. CDR3 length: 14 residues. The CDR3 sequence is CASSQADSYQPQHF. Written as DNA, the CDR3 is TGTGCCAGCAGCCAAGCCGACAGTTATCAGCCCCAGCATTTT.

A single count supports this clone. The V and J genes are TRBV7-2 and TRBJ1-6, with D possibly TRBD1 on 5 matching bases. This CDR3 contains 14 residues. CDR1 SGHTA and CDR2 FQGNSA come from the germline V gene. Deletions cut 8 bases from V and 10 bases from J, with 18 bases between. In DNA, the CDR3 is TGTGCCAGCCGGGGGGGAGGGTTTGGATCACCCCTCCACTTT. It specifies CASRGGGFGSPLHF.

In this sample, this clone turned up a few times. The chain carries TRBV5-8 and TRBJ2-7; TRBD1 agrees at 7 bases. CDR1 is SGHTS and CDR2 is YDEGEE in the germline V gene. The CDR3 consists of 16 residues. Unmatched junction bases numbered 14, after V lost 5 bases and J lost 3 bases. The CDR3 nucleotides are TGTGCCAGCAGAGCCGGGCCAGGGGGTGTAATCTACGAGCAGTACTTC. This codes for CASRAGPGGVIYEQYF.

The sample holds a few counts of this clone. The gene calls are TRBV5-1 and TRBJ1-2; the match to TRBD1 covers 12 bases. The CDR3 is made up of 16 amino acids. CDR1 SGHRS and CDR2 YFSETQ come from the germline V gene. With 4 bases clipped from V and 8 bases from J, the junction kept 12 bases outside the gene matches. CDR3 in amino acids: CASSALPGQGATGYTF. As DNA, the CDR3 is TGCGCCAGCAGCGCACTCCCGGGACAGGGGGCTACGGGCTACACCTTC.

V usage is TRBV4-3 and J usage is TRBJ2-2, with unresolved D. Germline loops: CDR1 LGHNA, CDR2 YSLEER. The V gene lost 3 bases and the J gene lost 6 bases, with 11 bases spanning the gap. The CDR3 has 14 residues. The CDR3 sequence: CASSHAPTAGELFF. The CDR3 coding sequence is TGCGCCAGCAGCCATGCCCCCACAGCCGGGGAGCTGTTTTTT.

This chain connects TRBV12-3 or TRBV12-4 to TRBJ1-1, with 8 bases that match TRBD1. The CDR3 covers 13 residues. V shed 6 bases, J shed 4 bases, and the junction held 4 bases outside the gene matches. The CDR3 is CASRDTGGTEAFF. Written as DNA, the CDR3 is TGTGCCAGCAGGGACACAGGGGGCACTGAAGCTTTCTTT.

This sequence joins TRBV7-2 and TRBJ2-5; TRBD2 aligns across 11 bases. The trim removed 5 bases at V and 3 bases at J, leaving 11 bases unmatched. Germline loops: CDR1 SGHTA, CDR2 FQGNSA. The CDR3 has 17 amino acids. CDR3 amino acids: CASSPKGGTSGEETQYF. CDR3 coding DNA: TGTGCCAGCAGCCCCAAGGGCGGGACTAGCGGTGAAGAGACCCAGTACTTC.

CDR3 sequence (DNA): TGTGCCAGCTCACCACCCGGGTCGCCGGGGGACACTGAAGCTTTCTTT. Its translation is CASSPPGSPGDTEAFF. V gene TRBV18 combines with J gene TRBJ1-1; maybe TRBD1 (5 bases). The V end was cut by 0 bases, the J end by 3 bases, with 14 bases between. Germline CDR1 is KGHSH and CDR2 is LQKENI. This CDR3 has 16 residues.

This chain connects TRBV7-8 to TRBJ1-3; unclear D gene. Trimming took off 6 bases at V and 0 bases at J, with 18 bases between the two ends. From germline, CDR1 is SGHVS and CDR2 FQNEAQ. This CDR3 region has 17 residues. DNA of the CDR3: TGTGCCAGCAGTTTCGATGTGGGAGACTACTCTGGAAACACCATATATTTT. As protein: CASSFDVGDYSGNTIYF.